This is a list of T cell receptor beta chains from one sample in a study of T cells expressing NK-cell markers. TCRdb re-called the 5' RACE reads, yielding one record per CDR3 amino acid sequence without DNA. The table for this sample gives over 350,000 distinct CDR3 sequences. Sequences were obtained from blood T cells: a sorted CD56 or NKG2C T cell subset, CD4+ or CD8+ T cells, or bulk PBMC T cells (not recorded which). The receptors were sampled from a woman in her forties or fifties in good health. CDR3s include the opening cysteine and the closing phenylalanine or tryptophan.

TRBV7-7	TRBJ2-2	CASSLRLAGEPGELFF
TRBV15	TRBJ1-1	CATSLGDGQGAFF
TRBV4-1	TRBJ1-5	CASSQGASTGYGQPQHF
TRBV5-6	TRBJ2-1	CASSSSPGTSGLNSYNEQFF
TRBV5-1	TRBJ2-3	CASTGTSRGDTQYF
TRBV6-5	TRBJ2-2	CASRIRGTGELFF
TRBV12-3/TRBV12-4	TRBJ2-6	CASSPGRGDRSGANVLTF
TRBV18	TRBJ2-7	CASSQAGTGFYEQYF
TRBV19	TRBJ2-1	CASSINNRGEQFF
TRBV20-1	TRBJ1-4	CSARDFRGRIEKLFF
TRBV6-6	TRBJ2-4	CASSYTARGSGKNIQYF
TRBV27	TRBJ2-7	CASSYSVAYEQYF
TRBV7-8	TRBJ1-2	CASSKRTGGLGYTF
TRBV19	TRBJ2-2	CASRRGYGELFF
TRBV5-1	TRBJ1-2	CASSLLSGRNGYTF